This T cell receptor beta chain derives from a study of cytomegalovirus exposure and HLA in healthy donors. J gave up 7 bases and V 3 bases, and 7 bases lay outside the gene matches. Germline lookup yields CDR1 SGHRS and CDR2 YFSETQ. The CDR3 runs to 16 residues. Profiling relied on immunoSEQ multiplex PCR, and the TCRdb table lists in-frame clones only, not all of them. The data contain about 130,000 clones, approximately 90% of them singletons. The rearrangement uses TRBV5-1 and TRBJ2-2, with 12 bases aligning to TRBD2. The sequenced material came from PBMCs. This receptor was identified in a young woman in good health and CMV-seropositive. CDR3 nucleotides: TGCGCCAGCAGCTCCCGACTAGCGGGGGCCGGCGGGGAGCTGTTTTTT. Translating it yields CASSSRLAGAGGELFF.